This TCR beta chain came from a study of type 1 and type 2 diabetes patients. Study details: The cohort mixed type 1 diabetes, type 2 diabetes and nondiabetic donors. Magnetic bead positive selection isolated CD4+ or CD8+ T cells from PBMCs. Whole-study results and caveats: Age and gender were not matched between study groups, possibly biasing interpretation.

Genomic DNA was the PCR template. Multiplex PCR with 30 forward and 13 reverse primers amplified the TCR beta CDR3. TCRdb used MiXCR to reprocess the multiplex PCR reads, holding one entry per CDR3 protein. The sample has around 300,000 distinct CDR3 sequences; over 45% are singletons. Each participant gave about 10 milliliters of peripheral blood. V was pared by 2 bases and J by 5 bases, with 13 bases between. This CDR3 contains 14 residues. The germline V gene has CDR1 MNHEY and CDR2 SMNVEV (reference sequence). This clonotype has just a few counts. Its antigen is unidentified. The receptor comes from a man aged 18 to 29 with type 2 diabetes. The chain joins TRBV27 to TRBJ2-7; a weak D match, TRBD1 (6 bases). Sample: peripheral blood mononuclear cells (PBMCs). Here the CDR3 DNA reads TGTGCCAGCAGTTTAACAGGGTTGAGGAACGAGCAGTACTTC. This codes for CASSLTGLRNEQYF.